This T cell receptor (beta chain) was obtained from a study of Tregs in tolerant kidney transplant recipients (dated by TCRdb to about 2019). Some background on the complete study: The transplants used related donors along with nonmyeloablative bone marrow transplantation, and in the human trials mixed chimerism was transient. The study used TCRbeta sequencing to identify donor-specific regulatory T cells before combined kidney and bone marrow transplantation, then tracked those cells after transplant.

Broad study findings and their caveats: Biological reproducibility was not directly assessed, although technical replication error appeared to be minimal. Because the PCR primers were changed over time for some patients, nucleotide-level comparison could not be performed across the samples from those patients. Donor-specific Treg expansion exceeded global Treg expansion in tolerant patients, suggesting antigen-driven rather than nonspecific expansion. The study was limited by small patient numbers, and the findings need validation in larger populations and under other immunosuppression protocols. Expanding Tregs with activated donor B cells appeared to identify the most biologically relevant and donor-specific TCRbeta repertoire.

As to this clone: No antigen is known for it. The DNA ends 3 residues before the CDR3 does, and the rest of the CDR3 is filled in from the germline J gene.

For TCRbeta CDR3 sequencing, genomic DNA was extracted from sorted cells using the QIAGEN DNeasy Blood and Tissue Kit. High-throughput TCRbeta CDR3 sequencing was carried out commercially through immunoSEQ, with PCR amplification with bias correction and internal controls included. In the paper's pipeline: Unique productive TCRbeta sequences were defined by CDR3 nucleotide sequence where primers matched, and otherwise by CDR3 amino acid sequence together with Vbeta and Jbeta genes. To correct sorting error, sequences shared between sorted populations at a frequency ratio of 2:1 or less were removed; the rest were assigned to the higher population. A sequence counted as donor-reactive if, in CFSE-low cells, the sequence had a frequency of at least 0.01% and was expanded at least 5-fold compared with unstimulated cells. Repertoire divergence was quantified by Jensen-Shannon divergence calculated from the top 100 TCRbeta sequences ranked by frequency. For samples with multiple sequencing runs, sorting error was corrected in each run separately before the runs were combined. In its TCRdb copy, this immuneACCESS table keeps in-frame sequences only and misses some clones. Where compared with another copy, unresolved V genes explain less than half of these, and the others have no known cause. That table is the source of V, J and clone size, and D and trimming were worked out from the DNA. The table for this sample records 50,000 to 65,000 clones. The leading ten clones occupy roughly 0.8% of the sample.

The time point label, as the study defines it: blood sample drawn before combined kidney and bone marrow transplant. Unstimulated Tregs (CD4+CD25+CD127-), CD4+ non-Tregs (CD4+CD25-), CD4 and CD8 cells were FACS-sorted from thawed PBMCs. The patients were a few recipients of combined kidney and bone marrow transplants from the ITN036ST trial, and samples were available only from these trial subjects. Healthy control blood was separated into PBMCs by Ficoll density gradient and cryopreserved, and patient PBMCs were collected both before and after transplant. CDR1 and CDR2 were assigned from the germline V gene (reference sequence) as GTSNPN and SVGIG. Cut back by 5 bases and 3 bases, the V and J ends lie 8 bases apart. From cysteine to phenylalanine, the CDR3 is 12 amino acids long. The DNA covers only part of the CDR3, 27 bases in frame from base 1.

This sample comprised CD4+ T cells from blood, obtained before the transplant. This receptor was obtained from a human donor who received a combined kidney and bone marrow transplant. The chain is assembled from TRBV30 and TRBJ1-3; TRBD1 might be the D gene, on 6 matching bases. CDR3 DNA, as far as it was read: TGTGCCTGGCAGGGGAGTGGAAACACC. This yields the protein CAWQGSGNT. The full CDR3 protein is CAWQGSGNTIYF.